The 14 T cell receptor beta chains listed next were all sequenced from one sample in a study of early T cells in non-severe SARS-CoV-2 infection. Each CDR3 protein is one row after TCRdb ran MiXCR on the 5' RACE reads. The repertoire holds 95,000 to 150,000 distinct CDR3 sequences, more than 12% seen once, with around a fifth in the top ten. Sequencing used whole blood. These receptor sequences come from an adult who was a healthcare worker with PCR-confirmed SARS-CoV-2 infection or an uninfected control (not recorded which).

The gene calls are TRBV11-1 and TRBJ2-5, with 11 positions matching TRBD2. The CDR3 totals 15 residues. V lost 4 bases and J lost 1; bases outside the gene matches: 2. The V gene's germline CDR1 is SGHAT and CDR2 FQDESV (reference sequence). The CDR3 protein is CASSSGTSGQETQYF. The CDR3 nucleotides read TGTGCCAGCAGCTCCGGGACTAGCGGCCAAGAGACCCAGTACTTC.

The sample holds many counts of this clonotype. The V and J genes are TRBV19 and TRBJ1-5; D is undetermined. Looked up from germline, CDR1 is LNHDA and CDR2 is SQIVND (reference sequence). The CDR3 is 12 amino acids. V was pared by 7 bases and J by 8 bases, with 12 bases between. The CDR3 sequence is CASTSVAEPQHF. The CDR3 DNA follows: TGTGCCAGTACCTCCGTCGCGGAGCCCCAGCATTTT.

DNA for the CDR3: TGCAGCGTTAGTCGGACTCTTCAAGAGACCCAGTACTTC. This codes for CSVSRTLQETQYF. The J gene is TRBJ2-5, the V gene TRBV29-1; D may be TRBD2 (5 bases). This CDR3 contains 13 residues. Germline V CDR1 and CDR2: SQVTM, ANQGSEA. V lost 5 bases, J lost 2 bases, and 12 bases lay in between.

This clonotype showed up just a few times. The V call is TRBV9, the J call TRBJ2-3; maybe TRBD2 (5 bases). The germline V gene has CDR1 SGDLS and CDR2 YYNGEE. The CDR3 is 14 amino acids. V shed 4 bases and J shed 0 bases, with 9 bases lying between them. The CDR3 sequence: CASSPRTSTDTQYF. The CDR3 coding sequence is TGTGCCAGCAGCCCACGGACTAGCACAGATACGCAGTATTTT.

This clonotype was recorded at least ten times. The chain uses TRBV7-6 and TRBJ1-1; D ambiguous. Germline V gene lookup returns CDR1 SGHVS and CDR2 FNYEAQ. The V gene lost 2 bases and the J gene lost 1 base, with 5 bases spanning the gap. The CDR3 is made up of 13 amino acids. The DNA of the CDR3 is TGTGCCAGCAGCTTAACGGAGAACACTGAAGCTTTCTTT. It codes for CASSLTENTEAFF.

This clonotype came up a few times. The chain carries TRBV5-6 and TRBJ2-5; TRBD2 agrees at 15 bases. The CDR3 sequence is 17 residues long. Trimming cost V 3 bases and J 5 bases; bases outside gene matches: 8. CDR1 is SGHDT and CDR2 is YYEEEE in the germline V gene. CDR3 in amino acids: CASSSPRTSGGAETQYF. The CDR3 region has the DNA TGTGCCAGCAGCTCTCCGCGGACTAGCGGGGGGGCTGAGACCCAGTACTTC.

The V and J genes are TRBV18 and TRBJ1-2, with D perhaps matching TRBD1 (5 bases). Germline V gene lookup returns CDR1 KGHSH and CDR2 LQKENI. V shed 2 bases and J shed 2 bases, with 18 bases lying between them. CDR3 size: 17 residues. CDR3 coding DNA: TGTGCCAGCTCACCAGGAACCCTAATTCGGGACAACTATGGCTACACCTTC. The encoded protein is CASSPGTLIRDNYGYTF.

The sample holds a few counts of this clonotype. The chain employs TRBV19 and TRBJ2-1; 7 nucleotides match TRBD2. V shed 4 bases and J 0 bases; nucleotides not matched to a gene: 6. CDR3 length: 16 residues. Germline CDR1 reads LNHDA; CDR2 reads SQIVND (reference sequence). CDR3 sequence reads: CASSNSGSSSYNEQFF. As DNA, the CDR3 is TGTGCCAGTAGTAATAGCGGGTCGAGCTCCTACAATGAGCAGTTCTTC.

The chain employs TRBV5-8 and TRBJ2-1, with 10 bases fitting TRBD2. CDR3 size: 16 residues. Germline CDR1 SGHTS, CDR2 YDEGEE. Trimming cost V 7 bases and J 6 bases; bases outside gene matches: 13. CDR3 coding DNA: TGTGCCAGCCCCATTGGGCTAGCGGGGGATCGCAATGAGCAGTTCTTC. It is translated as CASPIGLAGDRNEQFF.

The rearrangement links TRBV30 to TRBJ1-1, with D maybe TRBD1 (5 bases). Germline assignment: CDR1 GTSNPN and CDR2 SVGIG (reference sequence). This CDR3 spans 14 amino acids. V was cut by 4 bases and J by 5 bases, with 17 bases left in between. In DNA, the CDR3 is TGTGCCTGGAATAAAAAGACGGGGGAGACTGAAGCTTTCTTT. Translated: CAWNKKTGETEAFF.

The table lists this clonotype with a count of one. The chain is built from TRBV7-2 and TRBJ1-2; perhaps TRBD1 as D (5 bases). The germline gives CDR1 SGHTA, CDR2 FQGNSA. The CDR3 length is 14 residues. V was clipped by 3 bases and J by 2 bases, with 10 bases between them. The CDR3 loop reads CASSFQGGNYGYTF. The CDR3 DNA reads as TGTGCCAGCAGCTTTCAGGGAGGGAACTATGGCTACACCTTC.

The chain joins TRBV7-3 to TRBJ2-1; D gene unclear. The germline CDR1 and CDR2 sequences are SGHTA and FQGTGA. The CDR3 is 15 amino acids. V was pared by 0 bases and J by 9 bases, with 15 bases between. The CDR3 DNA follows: TGTGCCAGCAGCTTAACGTTAGCTCTAACAACTGAGCAGTTCTTC. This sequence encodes CASSLTLALTTEQFF.

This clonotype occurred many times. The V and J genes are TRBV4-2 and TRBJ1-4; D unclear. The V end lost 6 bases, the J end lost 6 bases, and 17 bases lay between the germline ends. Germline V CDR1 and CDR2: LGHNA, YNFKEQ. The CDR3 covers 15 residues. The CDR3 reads CASSRNFGNDEKLFF. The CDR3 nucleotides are TGTGCCAGCAGTCGAAACTTTGGTAACGATGAAAAACTGTTTTTT.

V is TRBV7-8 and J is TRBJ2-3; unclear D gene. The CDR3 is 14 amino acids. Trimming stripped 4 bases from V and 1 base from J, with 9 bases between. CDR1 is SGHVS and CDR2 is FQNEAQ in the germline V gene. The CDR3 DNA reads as TGTGCCAGCAGCTCTAGACGGGGCACAGATACGCAGTATTTT. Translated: CASSSRRGTDTQYF. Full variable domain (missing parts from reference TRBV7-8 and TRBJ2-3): GAGVSQSPRYKVAKRGQDVALRCDPISGHVSLFWYQQALGQGPEFLTYFQNEAQLDKSGLPSDRFFAERPEGSVSTLKIQRTQQEDSAVYLCASSSRRGTDTQYFGPGTRLTVL.